The 14 T cell receptor beta chains in this list originate from one sample, sequenced in a study of blood T cell repertoires in COVID-19. Generated by immunoSEQ multiplex PCR, the TCRdb table keeps only in-frame clones and is missing some. Of about 170,000 clones listed, around 82% are singletons. Sequenced input: peripheral blood. Every receptor here comes from a human donor with acute or convalescent COVID-19. The donor label of this sample is uncertain.

The chain joins TRBV6-1 to TRBJ2-6; D gene ambiguous. Germline CDR1 and CDR2: MNHNS and SASEGT. Between the trimmed V and J ends, which lost 4 bases and 0 bases, there was a span of 7 bases. The CDR3 contains 15 residues. For the CDR3, the DNA is TGTGCCAGCAGTGCACGGTACTCTGGGGCCAACGTCCTGACTTTC. Translating it yields CASSARYSGANVLTF.

This clone was seen a handful of times. This rearrangement joins TRBV4-1 to TRBJ1-3, with D uncertain. This CDR3 is built from 15 residues. CDR1 and CDR2 from the germline V gene are MGHRA and YSYEKL. Trimming took off 2 bases at V and 0 bases at J, with 8 bases between the two ends. The CDR3 spells CASSQPRSSGNTIYF. The CDR3 DNA follows: TGCGCCAGCAGCCAACCGAGGAGCTCTGGAAACACCATATATTTT.

The chain combines TRBV9 with TRBJ1-6; TRBD1 might be the D (5 bases). Between the trimmed V and J ends, which lost 3 bases and 5 bases, there was a span of 18 bases. Germline-derived CDR1 and CDR2 are SGDLS and YYNGEE. The CDR3 sequence is 17 residues long. CDR3 residues: CASSDGGRAAHNSPLHF. The CDR3, as DNA: TGTGCCAGCAGCGATGGGGGGAGGGCCGCTCATAATTCACCCCTCCACTTT.

This clone was counted a single time. The chain recombines TRBV30 with TRBJ1-2; D may be TRBD1 (5 bases). Germline CDR1 GTSNPN, CDR2 SVGIG (reference sequence). The CDR3 has 14 residues. Trimming removed 2 bases at V and 4 bases at J, with 14 bases between. The CDR3 nucleotides read TGTGCCTGGAGTAGTAACAGGATCATCTATGGCTACACCTTC. Translation: CAWSSNRIIYGYTF.

The chain's CDR3 is CASSPAVGPNTIYF. The CDR3 nucleotides are TGTGCCAGTAGTCCCGCCGTGGGGCCAAACACCATATATTTT. The rearrangement joins TRBV19 to TRBJ1-3; D may be TRBD1 (5 bases). The CDR3 loop spans 14 amino acids. Trimming cost V 5 bases and J 6 bases, with 14 bases left between them. CDR1 is LNHDA, CDR2 SQIVND, per germline (reference sequence).

The chain couples TRBV28 to TRBJ1-6, with TRBD1 matching 8 bases. The CDR3 runs 14 residues. CDR1 and CDR2 (germline): MDHEN, SYDVKM. With 4 bases clipped from V and 8 bases from J, the junction kept 4 bases outside the gene matches. CDR3 residues: CASSWTGTDSPLHF. CDR3 bases: TGTGCCAGCAGTTGGACAGGGACGGATTCACCCCTCCACTTT.

The chain employs TRBV7-2 and TRBJ2-3; TRBD2 matches 7 bases. CDR3 length: 17 residues. Germline V gives CDR1 SGHTA, CDR2 FQGNSA. Trimming at V came to 1 base and at J to 0 bases, leaving 7 bases not matched to a gene. CDR3 in DNA: TGTGCCAGCAGCTTAGGGGCGGGCGGGGGAAGCACAGATACGCAGTATTTT. Residues: CASSLGAGGGSTDTQYF.

V usage is TRBV6-1 and J usage is TRBJ2-7; 7 nucleotides align to TRBD2. The CDR3 has 14 residues. With V trimmed by 2 bases and J by 6 bases, 7 bases remained unmatched. Germline lookup yields CDR1 MNHNS and CDR2 SASEGT. The CDR3 sequence: CASSERSRTSEQYF. The CDR3 DNA is TGTGCCAGCAGTGAAAGGAGCAGGACTAGCGAGCAGTACTTC.

V gene TRBV19 combines with J gene TRBJ1-4; maybe TRBD1 (5 bases). The V end was cut by 6 bases, the J end by 8 bases, with 19 bases between. Germline values: CDR1 LNHDA, CDR2 SQIVND (reference sequence). The CDR3 has 15 amino acids. The DNA of the CDR3 is TGTGCCAGTAGCAATACAGGTTGGGAGGAAGAAAAACTGTTTTTT. It yields the protein CASSNTGWEEEKLFF.

The chain couples TRBV30 to TRBJ2-1; D possibly corresponds to TRBD1 (5 bases). Looked up from germline, CDR1 is GTSNPN and CDR2 is SVGIG (reference sequence). The CDR3 has 14 amino acids. Between the trimmed V and J ends, which lost 5 bases and 6 bases, there was a span of 17 bases. CDR3 nucleotide sequence: TGTGCCTGGGACCGGACCGCCAGGGCCAATGAGCAGTTCTTC. It codes for CAWDRTARANEQFF.

This chain joins TRBV18 and TRBJ2-6, with D perhaps TRBD1 (5 bases). CDR1 is KGHSH and CDR2 is LQKENI in the germline V gene. Trimming took off 4 bases at V and 0 bases at J, with 7 bases between the two ends. This CDR3 has 15 residues. This CDR3 is CASSQTVSGANVLTF. CDR3 DNA sequence: TGTGCCAGCTCACAGACAGTCTCTGGGGCCAACGTCCTGACTTTC.

CDR3 coding DNA: TGTGCCAGCAGTACGGGACAGAGTTTCCACGAGCAGTACTTC. It translates to CASSTGQSFHEQYF. The chain carries TRBV6-5 and TRBJ2-7, with TRBD1 matching over 7 bases. CDR3 length equals 14 residues. CDR1 MNHEY and CDR2 SVGAGI come from the germline V gene. J gave up 5 bases and V 5 bases, and 9 bases lay outside the gene matches.

V is TRBV19 and J is TRBJ1-1, with a possible D match to TRBD1 (6 bases). Germline lookup yields CDR1 LNHDA and CDR2 SQIVND (reference sequence). Trimming cost V 5 bases and J 5 bases, with 15 bases left between them. The CDR3 sequence is 14 residues long. The CDR3 DNA reads as TGTGCCAGTAGTGCCCCGGCCAGGGGTACTGAAGCTTTCTTT. Translation: CASSAPARGTEAFF.

The genes are TRBV5-1 and TRBJ2-5; D is possibly TRBD1 (6 bases). This CDR3 is 14 amino acids long. V lost 0 bases and J lost 7, with 13 bases in between. Per the germline V gene, CDR1 is SGHRS and CDR2 is YFSETQ. The DNA of the CDR3 is TGCGCCAGCAGCTTGGTCGGACAGAGCCCGACCCAGTACTTC. It codes for CASSLVGQSPTQYF.